The entry below describes one TCR beta chain. The antigen is not known. This sample was included in a study of shared clonotypes between healthy human individuals. In the study overall: CD4 naive and CD4 memory each took three plates per donor, while CD8 naive took two and CD8 memory one.

The CDR3 sequence is 15 residues long. J lost 0 bases, V lost 10 bases, and 6 bases had no gene match. Germline V gene lookup returns CDR1 SGHTA and CDR2 FQGNSA. Study-wide results and caveats: Between a handful of donors, naive CD4 clonotypes were shared at a level of about 5%. Across subsets, estimated richness was generally greater for naive than for memory populations.

The repertoire was sequenced with immunoSEQ multiplex PCR; TCRdb's copy has only in-frame clones and lacks some. In the table there are over 400,000 clones, roughly 95% of which are singletons. Sequences were obtained from naive CD4+ T cells sorted from blood. Subset meaning: CD45RA+ positively selected. The TCR sequence derives from a woman younger than 45 in good health. The chain links TRBV7-2 to TRBJ2-3; TRBD2 agrees at 11 bases. The DNA of the CDR3 is TGTGCCACCCTTTGGACTAGCGGGAGCACAGATACGCAGTATTTT. Translation gives CATLWTSGSTDTQYF.